The next 16 T cell receptor beta chains were all read from a single sample in a study of PD-1 blockade in classical Hodgkin lymphoma. Described time point: cycle 4 day 1 (C4D1), after less than 7 weeks of nivolumab. Every patient relapsed after autologous stem cell transplantation, and brentuximab vedotin exposure varied. Assay used: immunoSEQ multiplex PCR; TCRdb lists only in-frame clones, some missing. This table has roughly 27,000 clones, 72% appearing once. The sample here was peripheral blood mononuclear cells (PBMCs), taken before the fourth cycle of nivolumab. The source of these receptors is a human donor with classical Hodgkin lymphoma.

The CDR3 spells CASSEDLGNTIYF. The CDR3 DNA reads TGTGCCAGCAGTGAAGACCTTGGAAACACCATATATTTT. The chain couples TRBV2 to TRBJ1-3; D is ambiguous. Deletions cut 1 base from V and 3 bases from J, with 4 bases between. CDR3 length: 13 amino acids. The germline gives CDR1 SNHLY, CDR2 FYNNEI.

The V gene is TRBV19, the J gene TRBJ2-7; D ambiguous. The V end lost 5 bases, the J end lost 2 bases, and 16 bases lay between the germline ends. The V gene's germline CDR1 is LNHDA and CDR2 SQIVND (reference sequence). This CDR3 is built from 15 residues. The chain's CDR3 is CASSSLTQSPYEQYF. The CDR3 DNA sequence: TGTGCCAGTAGTTCACTGACACAGTCCCCCTACGAGCAGTACTTC. The whole variable domain, remainder taken from reference TRBV19 and TRBJ2-7, is DGGITQSPKYLFRKEGQNVTLSCEQNLNHDAMYWYRQDPGQGLRLIYYSQIVNDFQKGDIAEGYSVSREKKESFPLTVTSAQKNPTAFYLCASSSLTQSPYEQYFGPGTRLTVT.

The chain couples TRBV28 to TRBJ2-7; D may be TRBD1 or TRBD2 (6 bases each). The CDR3 runs to 15 residues. Germline V gene sequence: CDR1 MDHEN, CDR2 SYDVKM. Trimming cost V 3 bases and J 5 bases, with 17 bases left between them. CDR3 sequence (DNA): TGTGCCAGCAGTTTTTGGAGGGGGACTGTCCACGAGCAGTACTTC. This gives the protein CASSFWRGTVHEQYF.

The rearrangement uses TRBV11-1 and TRBJ2-7; maybe TRBD1 (6 bases). V lost 1 base to trimming and J lost 3 bases, with 10 bases between them. Germline lookup yields CDR1 SGHAT and CDR2 FQDESV (reference sequence). The CDR3 contains 14 residues. Here the CDR3 DNA reads TGTGCCAGCAGCTTAGGACAGGCGCTCTACGAGCAGTACTTC. This sequence encodes CASSLGQALYEQYF.

The rearrangement uses TRBV27 and TRBJ1-6; D gene ambiguous. Trimming removed 8 bases from V and 10 bases from J, with 18 bases in between. The CDR3 has 14 amino acids. Germline-derived CDR1 and CDR2 are MNHEY and SMNVEV (reference sequence). The CDR3 bases are TGTGCCAGCGGTCCCGCAGGCCCTAGATCACCCCTCCACTTT. This encodes CASGPAGPRSPLHF.

This rearrangement joins TRBV6-5 to TRBJ1-1, with D possibly matching TRBD1 (5 bases). The V end lost 4 bases, the J end lost 1 base, and 10 bases lay between the germline ends. The germline gives CDR1 MNHEY, CDR2 SVGAGI. CDR3 length: 14 amino acids. This CDR3 reads CASSSGGENTEAFF. CDR3 in DNA: TGTGCCAGCAGTTCTGGGGGGGAGAACACTGAAGCTTTCTTT.

The table lists this clone with a few counts. The chain uses TRBV5-1 and TRBJ2-3; TRBD1 is a possible D gene (6 bases). The ends were cut back, 0 bases at V and 0 bases at J, with 14 bases in the middle. Germline values: CDR1 SGHRS, CDR2 YFSETQ. The CDR3 runs 17 residues. CDR3 nucleotides: TGCGCCAGCAGCTTGGCCCCGGTGAGGGGGAGCACAGATACGCAGTATTTT. Amino acids: CASSLAPVRGSTDTQYF.

As to this clone: This may be a read error: a much more frequent sequence differs by one nucleotide. At the DNA level, this CDR3 is encoded by other sequences in the same sample as well. The chain recombines TRBV10-1 with TRBJ2-2; D may be TRBD2 (7 bases). The CDR3 spans 12 residues. Germline CDR1 is WNHNN and CDR2 is SYGVQD (reference sequence). CDR3 sequence: CASKRDTGELFF. In nucleotides, the CDR3 is TGCGCCAGCAAGCGGGACACCGGGGAGCTGTTCTTT.

The sample holds one count of this clone. The chain links TRBV7-2 to TRBJ2-7; the D gene is possibly TRBD1 (5 bases). Germline loops: CDR1 SGHTA, CDR2 FQGNSA. V shed 5 bases and J shed 6 bases, with 11 bases lying between them. The CDR3 totals 12 residues. The CDR3 bases are TGTGCCAGCAGCCCGGGTAGGGGCGAGCAGTACTTC. Its protein product is CASSPGRGEQYF.

This chain links TRBV6-1 with TRBJ1-2; TRBD1 matches at 7 bases. The CDR3 has 14 amino acids. The trim removed 4 bases at V and 5 bases at J, leaving 7 bases unmatched. Germline values: CDR1 MNHNS, CDR2 SASEGT. In DNA, the CDR3 is TGTGCCAGCAGTGTTCAGGGGGGGCAATATGGCTACACCTTC. It encodes CASSVQGGQYGYTF.

The V gene is TRBV2, the J gene TRBJ1-1; 8 bases match TRBD1. CDR1 is SNHLY, CDR2 FYNNEI, per germline. The CDR3 covers 17 residues. With V trimmed by 8 bases and J by 2 bases, 16 bases remained unmatched. This chain's CDR3 is CASGHGGQVLINTEAFF. The DNA for the CDR3 is TGTGCCAGCGGACATGGGGGACAGGTTTTAATTAACACTGAAGCTTTCTTT. The full variable domain, rest sourced from reference TRBV2 and TRBJ1-1, is EPEVTQTPSHQVTQMGQEVILRCVPISNHLYFYWYRQILGQKVEFLVSFYNNEISEKSEIFDDQFSVERPDGSNFTLKIRSTKLEDSAMYFCASGHGGQVLINTEAFFGQGTRLTVV.

This clone has a handful of counts. J is TRBJ1-1 and V is TRBV18; 7 nucleotides match TRBD1. Germline V gene lookup returns CDR1 KGHSH and CDR2 LQKENI. The CDR3 loop spans 14 amino acids. The junction had 7 bases not matched to a gene; V was cut back by 6 bases and J by 3 bases. The CDR3: CASSAERGHTEAFF. The CDR3 nucleotides read TGTGCCAGCTCGGCTGAGAGGGGGCACACTGAAGCTTTCTTT.

This clone was observed a handful of times. One end of the junction is discordant with germline, which a read error may explain. The chain links TRBV7-3 to TRBJ2-1; TRBD2 matches at 7 bases. This CDR3 region has 14 residues. Germline V gene lookup returns CDR1 SGHTA and CDR2 FQGTGA. CDR3 DNA: TGTGCCAGCAGCGTAACGGGAGGACACAATGAGCAGTTCTTC. Its translation is CASSVTGGHNEQFF.

This clone has only a few counts. The chain recombines TRBV28 with TRBJ1-3; TRBD1 might be the D (5 bases). V was shortened by 1 base and J by 8 bases, with 9 bases between the two germline ends. This CDR3 comprises 13 residues. The germline CDR1 and CDR2 sequences are MDHEN and SYDVKM. The CDR3, as DNA: TGTGCCAGCAGTTTATCGCCACAGGACACCATATATTTT. Its translation: CASSLSPQDTIYF.

Turning to this clone: Other DNA sequences in this specimen translate into the identical CDR3. The gene calls are TRBV6-1 and TRBJ2-5; 8 positions match TRBD1. The CDR3 has 14 amino acids. V dropped 2 bases and J dropped 4; count of bases not matched to a gene: 3. The germline V gene has CDR1 MNHNS and CDR2 SASEGT. The CDR3 sequence: CASSEQGAGETQYF. CDR3 DNA sequence: TGTGCCAGCAGTGAACAGGGGGCAGGAGAGACCCAGTACTTC.

As to this clone: Within the sample, other DNA sequences also encode this same CDR3. This chain's CDR3 is CASSYSEGTEAFF. The CDR3 DNA sequence: TGTGCCAGCAGTTACTCCGAGGGAACTGAAGCTTTCTTT. The chain carries TRBV6-5 and TRBJ1-1; D remains unclear. CDR3 length equals 13 residues. V was trimmed by 0 bases and J by 5 bases, leaving 7 bases between them. Germline CDR1 is MNHEY and CDR2 is SVGAGI.